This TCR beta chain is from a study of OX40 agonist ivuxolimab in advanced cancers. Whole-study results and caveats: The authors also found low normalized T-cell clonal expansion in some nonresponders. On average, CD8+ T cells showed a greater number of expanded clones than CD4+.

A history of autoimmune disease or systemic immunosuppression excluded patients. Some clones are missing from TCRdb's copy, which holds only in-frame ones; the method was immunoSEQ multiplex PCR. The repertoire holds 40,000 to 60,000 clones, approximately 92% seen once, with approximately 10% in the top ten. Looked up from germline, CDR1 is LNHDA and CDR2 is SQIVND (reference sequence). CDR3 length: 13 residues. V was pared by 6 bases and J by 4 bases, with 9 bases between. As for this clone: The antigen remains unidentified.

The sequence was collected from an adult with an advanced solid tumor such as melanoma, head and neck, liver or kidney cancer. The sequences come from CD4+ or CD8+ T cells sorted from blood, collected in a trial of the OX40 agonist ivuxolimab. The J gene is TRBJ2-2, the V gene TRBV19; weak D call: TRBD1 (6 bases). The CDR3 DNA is TGTGCCAGTAGCCGGACAGTCACCGGGGAGCTGTTTTTT. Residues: CASSRTVTGELFF.